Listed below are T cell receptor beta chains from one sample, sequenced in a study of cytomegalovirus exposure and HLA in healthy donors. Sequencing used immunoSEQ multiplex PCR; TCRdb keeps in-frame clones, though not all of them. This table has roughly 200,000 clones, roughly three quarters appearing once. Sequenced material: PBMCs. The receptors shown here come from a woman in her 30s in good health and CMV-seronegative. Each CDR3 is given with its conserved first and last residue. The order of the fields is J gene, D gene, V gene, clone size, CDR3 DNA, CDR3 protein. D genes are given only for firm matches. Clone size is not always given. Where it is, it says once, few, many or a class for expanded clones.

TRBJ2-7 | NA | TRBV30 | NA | TGTGCCTGGAAAAGGAGGGCGGAGGTACACGAGCAGTACTTC | CAWKRRAEVHEQYF
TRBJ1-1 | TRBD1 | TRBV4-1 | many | TGCGCCAGCAGCCAAGGGCAGGGGGCCACTGAAGCTTTCTTT | CASSQGQGATEAFF
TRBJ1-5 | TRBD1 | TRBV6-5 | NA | TGTGCCAGCAGTTACAACAGGGGTACGGATCAGCCCCAGCATTTT | CASSYNRGTDQPQHF
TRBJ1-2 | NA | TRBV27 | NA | TGTGCCAGCAGTTCCAGACAGTATGGCTACACCTTC | CASSSRQYGYTF
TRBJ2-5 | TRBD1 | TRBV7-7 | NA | TGTGCCAGCAGCCGGGACAGGGTGAAGACCCAGTACTTC | CASSRDRVKTQYF
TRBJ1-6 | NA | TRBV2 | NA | TGTGCCAGCAGCCGGGGGGTACAGGGTTCTCATAATTCACCCCTCCACTTT | CASSRGVQGSHNSPLHF
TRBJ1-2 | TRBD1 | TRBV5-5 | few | TGTGCCAGCAGCCGAGGACAGGACTATGGCTACACCTTC | CASSRGQDYGYTF
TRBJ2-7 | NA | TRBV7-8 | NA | TGTGCCAGCAGCCTAATCCCGTCCGGGCAGTACTTC | CASSLIPSGQYF
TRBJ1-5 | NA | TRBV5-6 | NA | TGTGCCAGCAGCATATCCCGGGAAAGCAAGGTTCAGCCCCAGCATTTT | CASSISRESKVQPQHF
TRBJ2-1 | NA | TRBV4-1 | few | TGCGCCAGCAGGTTACTAGGGGGTTGGGATGAGCAGTTCTTC | CASRLLGGWDEQFF
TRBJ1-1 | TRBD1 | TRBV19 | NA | TGTGCCAGTAGTGATCCGGGACAGGGCTCTGAAGCTTTCTTT | CASSDPGQGSEAFF
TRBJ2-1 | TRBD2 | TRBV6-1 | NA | TGTGCCAGCAGCGGACTAGCGGGGACCAATGAGCAGTTCTTC | CASSGLAGTNEQFF
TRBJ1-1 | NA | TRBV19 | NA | TGTGCCAGTAGTATAGATCGGGACTCTTGGCGGGCTGAAGCTTTCTTT | CASSIDRDSWRAEAFF
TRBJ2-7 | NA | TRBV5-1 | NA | TGCGCCAGCAGCCGAAACCTATACGAGCAGTACTTC | CASSRNLYEQYF
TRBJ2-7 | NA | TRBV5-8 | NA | TGTGCCAGCAGCCGCCAGCAGGGTCGCTACGAGCAGTACTTC | CASSRQQGRYEQYF
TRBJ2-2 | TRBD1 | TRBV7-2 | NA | TGTGCCAGCAGCGCCGCGACAGGGGCGAGGACCGGGGAGCTGTTTTTT | CASSAATGARTGELFF
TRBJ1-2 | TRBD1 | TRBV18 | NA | TGTGCCAGCTCACCGGGACAGGGGAGAGATGGCTACACCTTC | CASSPGQGRDGYTF
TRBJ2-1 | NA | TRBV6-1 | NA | TGTGCCAGTATAGAGGGCCGGGGCTACAATGAGCAGTTCTTC | CASIEGRGYNEQFF
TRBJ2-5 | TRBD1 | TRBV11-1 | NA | TGTGCCAGCAGCTTAGGCAGAACAGGGGACCAAGAGACCCAGTACTTC | CASSLGRTGDQETQYF
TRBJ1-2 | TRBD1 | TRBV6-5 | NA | TGTGCCAGCAGTCGGACAGGGGGTTATGGCTACACCTTC | CASSRTGGYGYTF
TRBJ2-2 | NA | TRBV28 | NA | TGTGCCAGCTCAAGACAGCTTTTGATCGGGGAGCTGTTTTTT | CASSRQLLIGELFF
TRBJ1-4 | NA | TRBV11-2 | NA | TGTGCCAGCAGCTCTTCCAGGGGTGAGGGGGAAAAACTGTTTTTT | CASSSSRGEGEKLFF
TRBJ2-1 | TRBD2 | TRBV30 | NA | TGTGCCTGGAGTGTAGGGACTAGCGGCAACAATGAGCAGTTCTTC | CAWSVGTSGNNEQFF
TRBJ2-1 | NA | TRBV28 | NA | TGTGCCAGCAGTTTACAGGGCAATGAGCAGTTCTTC | CASSLQGNEQFF
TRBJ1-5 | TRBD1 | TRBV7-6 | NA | TGTGCCAGCAGCTCGACAGGGAGCAATCAGCCCCAGCATTTT | CASSSTGSNQPQHF
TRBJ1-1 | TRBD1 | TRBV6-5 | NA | TGTGCCAGCAAGCGGACAGGGGGCACTGAAGCTTTCTTT | CASKRTGGTEAFF
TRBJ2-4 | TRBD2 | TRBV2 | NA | TGTGCCAGCAGTGAATGGGTAGCGGGAGGGCCGGGCATTCAGTACTTC | CASSEWVAGGPGIQYF
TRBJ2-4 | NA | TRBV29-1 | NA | TGCAGCGTTGTCGTCGGGATTGACATTCAGTACTTC | CSVVVGIDIQYF
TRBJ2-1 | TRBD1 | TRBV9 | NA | TGTGCCAGCAGCACGCTGACAGGGTACAATGAGCAGTTCTTC | CASSTLTGYNEQFF
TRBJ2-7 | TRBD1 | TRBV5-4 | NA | TGTGCCAGCAGATTCGGGACAGGGAATTCCTACAGCTCCTACGAGCAGTACTTC | CASRFGTGNSYSSYEQYF
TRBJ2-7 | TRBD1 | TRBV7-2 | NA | TGTGCCAGCAGCTTAGTTGGGACAGGGCCCGAGCAGTACTTC | CASSLVGTGPEQYF
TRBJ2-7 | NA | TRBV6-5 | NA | TGTGCCAGCAGTTACTATCCCGGCGAGCAGTACTTC | CASSYYPGEQYF
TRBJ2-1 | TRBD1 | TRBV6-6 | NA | TGTGCCAGCAGTTGGGGTACAGGGGACAATGAGCAGTTCTTC | CASSWGTGDNEQFF
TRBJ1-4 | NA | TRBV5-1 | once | TGCGCCAGCAGACTAACAGGGTATAATGAAAAACTGTTTTTT | CASRLTGYNEKLFF
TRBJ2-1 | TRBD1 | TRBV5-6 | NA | TGTGCCAGCAGCGACCGGGACAGCTACAATGAGCAGTTCTTC | CASSDRDSYNEQFF
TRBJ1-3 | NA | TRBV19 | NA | TGTGCCAGTAGTCCCGGTCAGGGTTTTGGAAACACCATATATTTT | CASSPGQGFGNTIYF
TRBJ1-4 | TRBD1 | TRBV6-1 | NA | TGTGCCAGCAGTGAAGGGACAGGGGGTACTAATGAAAAACTGTTTTTT | CASSEGTGGTNEKLFF